Presented here are 2 T cell receptor beta chains from one specimen sequenced in a study of neurological immune-mediated disorders. TCRdb passed the 5' RACE reads through MiXCR, listing each CDR3 protein once. The sample lists 9,500 to 13,000 distinct CDR3 sequences; approximately 21% were seen once. The specimen sequenced was CD8+ T cells from blood. All receptors derive from a woman aged 55-70 years with HTLV-1-associated myelopathy (HAM/TSP).

This clonotype showed up just a few times. The chain joins TRBV10-3 to TRBJ2-7; 10 bases match TRBD1. The V and J ends lost 4 bases and 5 bases, in that order; junction bases with no gene match: 2. The CDR3 consists of 13 residues. In germline, CDR1 is ENHRY, CDR2 SYGVKD. CDR3 nucleotide sequence: TGTGCCATCAGTGGGGGACAGGGGAACGAGCAGTACTTC. This codes for CAISGGQGNEQYF.

This clonotype has ten or more counts. One end of the junction is discordant with germline, which a read error may explain. The V and J genes are TRBV12-3 or TRBV12-4 and TRBJ2-1; possibly TRBD2 for D (6 bases). The CDR3 sequence is 11 residues long. As DNA, the CDR3 is TGTGCCAGCAGTTTAGTGGGGGGATCGGTTTTC. Amino acid sequence: CASSLVGGSVF.